Each of the 29 T cell receptor beta chains below was sequenced from the same sample in a study of blood T cells in healthy people across ages. The authors ran a second PCR of roughly 6 to 11 cycles using a sample-barcoded 5' primer and a J-beta primer mix. TCRdb called the 5' RACE reads again in MiXCR, with one record for every CDR3 protein. This table has approximately 900,000 distinct CDR3 sequences, roughly 48% appearing once. The sample consisted of blood. These receptor sequences come from a young man in good health.

V usage is TRBV7-9 and J usage is TRBJ2-7; 8 nucleotides match TRBD1. V was clipped by 2 bases and J by 3 bases; unmatched bases: 12. Germline-derived CDR1 and CDR2 are SEHNR and FQNEAQ (reference sequence). The CDR3 spans 17 residues. The CDR3 DNA sequence: TGTGCCAGCAGCTTACCGACAGGGGAGAAGATGGACTACGAGCAGTACTTC. Translating it yields CASSLPTGEKMDYEQYF.

The rearrangement links TRBV7-9 to TRBJ2-1, with TRBD1 matching 8 bases. Germline CDR1 reads SEHNR; CDR2 reads FQNEAQ (reference sequence). V lost 6 bases and J lost 4; bases outside the gene matches: 8. The CDR3 runs 15 residues. The CDR3 coding sequence is TGTGCCAGCAGTCCCCAGGGGGCGGCGTACAATGAGCAGTTCTTC. It codes for CASSPQGAAYNEQFF. Combining the CDR3 with reference TRBV7-9 and TRBJ2-1 gives the whole variable domain DTGVSQNPRHKITKRGQNVTFRCDPISEHNRLYWYRQTLGQGPEFLTYFQNEAQLEKSRLLSDRFSAERPKGSFSTLEIQRTEQGDSAMYLCASSPQGAAYNEQFFGPGTRLTVL.

In regard to this clonotype: This clone may be a read error of a much larger clone one base away. J is TRBJ2-3 and V is TRBV12-3 or TRBV12-4; D is perhaps TRBD1 or TRBD2 (6 bases each). V was trimmed by 3 bases and J by 4 bases, leaving 14 bases between them. The CDR3 loop spans 15 amino acids. The CDR3 reads CASSFTGATADTQYF. CDR3 nucleotides: TGTGCCAGCAGTTTTACGGGGGCCACCGCAGATACGCAGTATTTT.

The chain combines TRBV20-1 with TRBJ2-1; D is unresolved. Looked up from germline, CDR1 is DFQATT and CDR2 is SNEGSKA (reference sequence). With 1 base removed from V and 7 bases from J, the gap between germline ends came to 11 bases. This CDR3 is 13 amino acids long. CDR3 DNA: TGCAGTGCTAGAGTTGTCAATCGGAATGAGCAGTTCTTC. Encoded protein: CSARVVNRNEQFF.

This clonotype was observed a handful of times. The chain is built from TRBV12-3 or TRBV12-4 and TRBJ2-1; TRBD1 might be the D (6 bases). V shed 6 bases and J shed 4 bases, with 22 bases lying between them. The CDR3 sequence is 17 residues long. The CDR3 loop is CASSRGRPEGDYNEQFF. Here the CDR3 DNA reads TGTGCCAGCAGCCGAGGACGGCCTGAGGGGGATTACAATGAGCAGTTCTTC.

This clonotype was seen a few times. The chain joins TRBV2 to TRBJ1-4, with TRBD1 as a possible D gene (6 bases). The CDR3 totals 14 residues. Germline V gene data show CDR1 as SNHLY and CDR2 as FYNNEI. V lost 4 bases and J lost 8, with 14 bases in between. CDR3 amino acids: CASSGTESREKLFF. The DNA for the CDR3 is TGTGCCAGCAGTGGGACAGAGTCTAGAGAAAAACTGTTTTTT.

This chain joins TRBV6-2 or TRBV6-3 and TRBJ2-1, with TRBD2 matching 9 bases. The CDR3 extends over 15 amino acids. Trimming at V came to 4 bases and at J to 8 bases, leaving 9 bases not matched to a gene. Looked up from germline, CDR1 is MNHEY and CDR2 is SVGEGT. CDR3 nucleotides: TGTGCCAGCAGTTCGCTAGCGGGGCTCGGCGATGAGCAGTTCTTC. Amino acid sequence: CASSSLAGLGDEQFF.

This clonotype was seen a few times. The J gene is TRBJ2-1, the V gene TRBV27; TRBD1 matches at 8 bases. Germline V gene sequence: CDR1 MNHEY, CDR2 SMNVEV (reference sequence). J was trimmed by 9 bases and V by 7 bases; bases with no gene match: 11. The CDR3 spans 14 residues. For the CDR3, the DNA is TGTGCCAGCAATGTTATAGGGGGGACAGGTGAGCAGTTCTTC. Protein sequence: CASNVIGGTGEQFF.

The chain has TRBV10-3 and TRBJ1-4; no reliable D call. CDR1 is ENHRY, CDR2 SYGVKD, per germline. CDR3 size: 13 residues. Trimming shortened V by 0 bases and J by 8 bases, and 7 bases separated the two germline ends. The CDR3, as DNA: TGTGCCATCAGTGAGTCCAGTGGGGAAAAACTGTTTTTT. Its protein is CAISESSGEKLFF.

The chain employs TRBV7-2 and TRBJ2-3; TRBD1 might be the D (5 bases). From germline, CDR1 is SGHTA and CDR2 FQGNSA. This CDR3 is built from 15 residues. V lost 5 bases to trimming and J lost 3 bases, with 15 bases between them. The CDR3 loop reads CASSAQGSGTDTQYF. CDR3 sequence (DNA): TGTGCCAGCAGCGCGCAGGGTTCTGGGACAGATACGCAGTATTTT.

This clonotype was seen only a few times. The CDR3 sequence: CASSTGQGIYGYTF. Here the CDR3 DNA reads TGCGCCAGCAGCACCGGACAGGGAATTTATGGCTACACCTTC. The rearrangement uses TRBV5-1 and TRBJ1-2, with 8 positions matching TRBD1. Germline V CDR1 and CDR2: SGHRS, YFSETQ. This CDR3 has 14 residues. V lost 4 bases to trimming and J lost 5 bases; unmatched junction nucleotides: 7. Filled out from reference TRBV5-1 and TRBJ1-2, the complete variable domain reads KAGVTQTPRYLIKTRGQQVTLSCSPISGHRSVSWYQQTPGQGLQFLFEYFSETQRNKGNFPGRFSGRQFSNSRSEMNVSTLELGDSALYLCASSTGQGIYGYTFGSGTRLTVV.

The V gene is TRBV29-1, the J gene TRBJ2-1; TRBD2 aligns across 11 bases. This CDR3 is built from 16 residues. Germline V gene data show CDR1 as SQVTM and CDR2 as ANQGSEA. V dropped 0 bases and J dropped 5; count of bases not matched to a gene: 6. As DNA, the CDR3 is TGCAGCGTTGAAGACCCGACTAGCGGGGTCCACAATGAGCAGTTCTTC. It translates to CSVEDPTSGVHNEQFF.

This clonotype has just a few counts. This chain connects TRBV24-1 to TRBJ2-1; TRBD1 matches 11 bases. V lost 4 bases, J lost 6 bases, and 4 bases stayed unmatched. The germline CDR1 and CDR2 sequences are KGHDR and SFDVKD. The CDR3 is made up of 15 amino acids. CDR3: CATSDQDRGRNEQFF. DNA for the CDR3: TGTGCCACCAGTGACCAGGACAGGGGGCGCAATGAGCAGTTCTTC.

This clonotype was seen ten or more times. The V call is TRBV12-3 or TRBV12-4, the J call TRBJ1-3; D call uncertain. V was cut by 0 bases and J by 4 bases, with 7 bases left in between. The CDR3 spans 14 residues. The CDR3 is CASSLASAGNTIYF. Written as DNA, the CDR3 is TGTGCCAGCAGTTTAGCGTCCGCCGGAAACACCATATATTTT.

In this sample, this clonotype turned up a few times. The chain has TRBV12-3 or TRBV12-4 and TRBJ2-7; tentatively, D is TRBD1 or TRBD2 (5 bases each). CDR3 length equals 14 residues. Deletions cut 1 base from V and 4 bases from J, with 11 bases between. CDR3 nucleotides: TGTGCCAGCAGTTTAGGGGGGTCGGGATACGAGCAGTACTTC. Amino acids: CASSLGGSGYEQYF.

The chain has TRBV6-2 or TRBV6-3 and TRBJ2-5; TRBD2 aligns across 7 bases. The CDR3 runs to 15 residues. Germline V gene sequence: CDR1 MNHEY, CDR2 SVGEGT. With V trimmed by 7 bases and J by 1 base, 9 bases remained unmatched. For the CDR3, the DNA is TGTGCCAGCATCCCCGGGGGGTACCGCCAAGAGACCCAGTACTTC. Residues: CASIPGGYRQETQYF.

This chain links TRBV7-3 with TRBJ1-1, with D unclear. The V end lost 4 bases, the J end lost 0 bases, and 9 bases lay between the germline ends. Germline lookup yields CDR1 SGHTA and CDR2 FQGTGA. The CDR3 is made up of 14 amino acids. CDR3 DNA sequence: TGTGCCAGCAGCTCGGTACACATGAACACTGAAGCTTTCTTT. Encoded protein: CASSSVHMNTEAFF.

This clonotype has more than one count but fewer than ten. The rearrangement links TRBV28 to TRBJ1-5, with 9 nucleotides matching TRBD1. CDR3 length: 18 amino acids. CDR1 and CDR2 from the germline V gene are MDHEN and SYDVKM. Unmatched junction bases numbered 19, after V lost 6 bases and J lost 7 bases. The CDR3 DNA follows: TGTGCCAGCAGCCCCCCTACAGGGGGCGGTTCGTTAGGGCAGCCCCAGCATTTT. Protein: CASSPPTGGGSLGQPQHF.

Note on this clonotype: The junction and the germline gene differ at one end; a read error may be behind it. The chain combines TRBV24-1 with TRBJ2-1, with D unclear. Germline V lookup: CDR1 KGHDR, CDR2 SFDVKD. There are 15 residues in the CDR3. CDR3 region: CATSDLLSGPNGQFF. CDR3 nucleotides: TGTGCCACCAGTGATTTGCTGTCCGGTCCCAATGGGCAGTTCTTC.

Of note for this clonotype: At one boundary the junction diverges from the germline segment, which might be a read error. V gene TRBV30 combines with J gene TRBJ2-3; 8 bases agree with TRBD2. Germline V lookup: CDR1 GTSNPN, CDR2 SVGIG (reference sequence). CDR3 length equals 13 residues. The CDR3 is CVWSSGSTDTQYF. In DNA, the CDR3 is TGTGTCTGGTCTAGCGGGAGCACAGATACGCAGTATTTT.

This clonotype was observed a handful of times. The V and J genes are TRBV4-2 and TRBJ2-6; 10 bases line up with TRBD2. Germline assignment: CDR1 LGHNA and CDR2 YNFKEQ. Trimming took 5 bases from V and 0 from J; bases not matched to a gene: 7. This CDR3 contains 18 residues. The CDR3 reads CASSTPSGGSSGANVLTF. The CDR3 bases are TGTGCCAGCAGCACACCTAGCGGGGGAAGCTCTGGGGCCAACGTCCTGACTTTC.

V and J are TRBV20-1 and TRBJ2-7; maybe TRBD2 (5 bases). The CDR3 totals 15 residues. CDR1 and CDR2 (germline): DFQATT, SNEGSKA (reference sequence). Trimming cost V 3 bases and J 1 base, with 16 bases left between them. CDR3 protein: CSARDPQRSSYEQYF. CDR3 coding DNA: TGCAGTGCTAGGGACCCCCAGCGGAGTTCCTACGAGCAGTACTTC.

The V call is TRBV11-2, the J call TRBJ2-3; the D is unclear. Germline V lookup: CDR1 SGHAT, CDR2 FQNNGV. The CDR3 spans 12 residues. Trimming stripped 8 bases from V and 4 bases from J, with 10 bases between. The CDR3 DNA follows: TGTGCCAGCGCGTCTGGGCCAGATACGCAGTATTTT. It translates to CASASGPDTQYF. Using reference TRBV11-2 and TRBJ2-3 for the parts outside the CDR3, the full variable domain is EAGVAQSPRYKIIEKRQSVAFWCNPISGHATLYWYQQILGQGPKLLIQFQNNGVVDDSQLPKDRFSAERLKGVDSTLKIQPAKLEDSAVYLCASASGPDTQYFGPGTRLTVL.

CDR3 residues: CASSEAGRQEFF. CDR3 nucleotide sequence: TGCGCCAGCAGTGAGGCTGGGAGGCAGGAGTTCTTC. This sequence joins TRBV10-2 and TRBJ2-1, with TRBD2 as a possible D gene (6 bases). Per germline, CDR1 WSHSY and CDR2 SAAADI. Trimming removed 2 bases at V and 14 bases at J, with 13 bases between. The CDR3 has 12 amino acids.

V is TRBV20-1 and J is TRBJ2-5; a possible D gene is TRBD2 (5 bases). With 3 bases removed from V and 1 base from J, the gap between germline ends came to 24 bases. This CDR3 has 18 amino acids. Germline CDR1 is DFQATT and CDR2 is SNEGSKA (reference sequence). In DNA, the CDR3 is TGCAGTGCTAGTACCCCGGAGGAGCGAGTAATAATCCAAGAGACCCAGTACTTC. It codes for CSASTPEERVIIQETQYF.

CDR3 coding DNA: TGTGCCATCAGTGACCCCGGACAAAAATCCTACGAGCAGTACTTC. Its protein is CAISDPGQKSYEQYF. The chain carries TRBV10-3 and TRBJ2-7; a weak D match, TRBD1 (5 bases). V lost 3 bases and J lost 1, with 13 bases in between. The V gene's germline CDR1 is ENHRY and CDR2 SYGVKD. CDR3 length: 15 amino acids.

V is TRBV6-5 and J is TRBJ1-2; unclear D gene. Germline loops: CDR1 MNHEY, CDR2 SVGAGI. Trimming pared 0 bases from V and 0 bases from J, leaving 8 bases between. The CDR3 consists of 15 residues. The CDR3 nucleotides read TGTGCCAGCAGTTACTCAGACACAGCTAACTATGGCTACACCTTC. Amino acid sequence: CASSYSDTANYGYTF.

There are a few counts of this clonotype. This chain uses TRBV2 with TRBJ2-4; 9 nucleotides agree with TRBD2. The germline CDR1 and CDR2 sequences are SNHLY and FYNNEI. The CDR3 totals 17 residues. V was clipped by 6 bases and J by 11 bases; unmatched bases: 20. This chain's CDR3 is CASRPRVASGAHMLQYF. The DNA for the CDR3 is TGTGCCAGCAGGCCCCGGGTGGCTAGCGGGGCTCATATGCTTCAGTACTTC.

V is TRBV5-1 and J is TRBJ1-6; TRBD1 is a possible D gene (5 bases). Trimming left V 4 bases short and J 5 bases short, with 13 bases between. CDR1 and CDR2 from the germline V gene are SGHRS and YFSETQ. The CDR3 extends over 15 amino acids. CDR3 sequence: CASSRGTADNSPLHF. CDR3 coding DNA: TGCGCCAGCAGCCGCGGGACGGCAGATAATTCACCCCTCCACTTT.